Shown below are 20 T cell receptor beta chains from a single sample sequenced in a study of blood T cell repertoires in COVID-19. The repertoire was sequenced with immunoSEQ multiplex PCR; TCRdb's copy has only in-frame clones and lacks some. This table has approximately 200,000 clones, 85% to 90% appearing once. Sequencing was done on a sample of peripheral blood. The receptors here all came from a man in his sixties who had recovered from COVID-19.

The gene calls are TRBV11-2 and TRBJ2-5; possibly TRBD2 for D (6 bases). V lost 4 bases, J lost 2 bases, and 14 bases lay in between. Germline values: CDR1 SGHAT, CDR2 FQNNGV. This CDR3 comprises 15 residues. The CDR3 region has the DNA TGTGCCAGCAGCTGGATCCGGGGGACTCAAGAGACCCAGTACTTC. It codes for CASSWIRGTQETQYF.

The CDR3 here is CASRLAGGYTDTQYF. The CDR3 DNA is TGTGCCAGCAGGCTAGCGGGAGGGTACACAGATACGCAGTATTTT. V and J are TRBV7-3 and TRBJ2-3; TRBD2 matches at 12 bases. The CDR3 runs 15 residues. Germline loops: CDR1 SGHTA, CDR2 FQGTGA. V lost 6 bases and J lost 2; bases outside the gene matches: 3.

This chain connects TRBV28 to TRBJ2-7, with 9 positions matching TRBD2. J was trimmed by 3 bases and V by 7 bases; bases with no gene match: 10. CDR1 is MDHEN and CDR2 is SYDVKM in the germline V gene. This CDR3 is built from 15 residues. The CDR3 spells CASKNSGSLVYEQYF. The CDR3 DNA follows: TGTGCCAGCAAAAATAGCGGGAGTCTGGTCTACGAGCAGTACTTC.

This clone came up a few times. DNA of the CDR3: TGCGCCAGCAGCACACTACAGGGCTACTCTGAAGCTTTCTTT. Protein sequence: CASSTLQGYSEAFF. The rearrangement joins TRBV4-1 to TRBJ1-1; perhaps TRBD1 as D (6 bases). Trimming removed 5 bases from V and 6 bases from J, with 16 bases in between. The CDR3 runs 14 residues. Germline V gene lookup returns CDR1 MGHRA and CDR2 YSYEKL.

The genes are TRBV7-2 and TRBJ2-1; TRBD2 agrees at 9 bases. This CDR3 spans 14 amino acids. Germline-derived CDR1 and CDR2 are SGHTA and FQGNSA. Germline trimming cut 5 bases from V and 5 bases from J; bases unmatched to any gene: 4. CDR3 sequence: CASSPGLANNEQFF. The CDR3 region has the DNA TGTGCCAGCAGCCCGGGACTAGCCAACAATGAGCAGTTCTTC. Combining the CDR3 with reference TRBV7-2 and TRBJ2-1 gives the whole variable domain GAGVSQSPSNKVTEKGKDVELRCDPISGHTALYWYRQSLGQGLEFLIYFQGNSAPDKSGLPSDRFSAERTGGSVSTLTIQRTQQEDSAVYLCASSPGLANNEQFFGPGTRLTVL.

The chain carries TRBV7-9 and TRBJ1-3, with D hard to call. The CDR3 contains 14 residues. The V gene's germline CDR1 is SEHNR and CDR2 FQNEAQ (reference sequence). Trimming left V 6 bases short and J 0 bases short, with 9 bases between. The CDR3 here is CASSSGYSGNTIYF. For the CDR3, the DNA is TGTGCCAGCAGTTCCGGGTACTCTGGAAACACCATATATTTT.

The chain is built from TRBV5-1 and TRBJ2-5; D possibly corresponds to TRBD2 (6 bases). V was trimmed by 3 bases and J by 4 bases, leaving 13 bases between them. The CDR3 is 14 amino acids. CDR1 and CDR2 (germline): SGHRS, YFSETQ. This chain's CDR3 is CASSSTPGAETQYF. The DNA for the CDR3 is TGCGCCAGCAGCTCTACGCCGGGAGCAGAGACCCAGTACTTC.

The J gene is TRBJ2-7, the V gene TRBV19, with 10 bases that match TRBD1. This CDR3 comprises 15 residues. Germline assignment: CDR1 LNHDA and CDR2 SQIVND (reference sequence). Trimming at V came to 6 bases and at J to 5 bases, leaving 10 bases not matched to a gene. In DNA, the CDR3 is TGTGCCAGTAGATGGTCCGGGACAGGGGTAAACGAGCAGTACTTC. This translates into CASRWSGTGVNEQYF. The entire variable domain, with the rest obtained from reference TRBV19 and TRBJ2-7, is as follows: DGGITQSPKYLFRKEGQNVTLSCEQNLNHDAMYWYRQDPGQGLRLIYYSQIVNDFQKGDIAEGYSVSREKKESFPLTVTSAQKNPTAFYLCASRWSGTGVNEQYFGPGTRLTVT.

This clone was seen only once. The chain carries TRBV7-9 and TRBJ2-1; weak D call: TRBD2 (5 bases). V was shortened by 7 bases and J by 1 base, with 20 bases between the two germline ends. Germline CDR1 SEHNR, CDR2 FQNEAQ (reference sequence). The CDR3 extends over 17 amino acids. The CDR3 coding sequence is TGTGCCAGCACCGACCGGATCGGGAAAGCGTCCTACAATGAGCAGTTCTTC. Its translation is CASTDRIGKASYNEQFF. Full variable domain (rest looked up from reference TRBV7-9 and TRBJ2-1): DTGVSQNPRHKITKRGQNVTFRCDPISEHNRLYWYRQTLGQGPEFLTYFQNEAQLEKSRLLSDRFSAERPKGSFSTLEIQRTEQGDSAMYLCASTDRIGKASYNEQFFGPGTRLTVL.

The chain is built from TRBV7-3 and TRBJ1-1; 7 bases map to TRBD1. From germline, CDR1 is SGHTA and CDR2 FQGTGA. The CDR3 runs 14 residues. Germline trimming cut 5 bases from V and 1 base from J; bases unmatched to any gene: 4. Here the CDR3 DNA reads TGTGCCAGCAGCCCAACAGGGGCGAACACTGAAGCTTTCTTT. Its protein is CASSPTGANTEAFF.

CDR3 sequence reads: CASSLSGGSVADTQYF. The CDR3 DNA follows: TGTGCCAGCAGCTTAAGCGGCGGGAGTGTAGCAGATACGCAGTATTTT. The chain uses TRBV7-2 and TRBJ2-3; TRBD2 matches at 7 bases. Germline lookup yields CDR1 SGHTA and CDR2 FQGNSA. This CDR3 comprises 16 residues. V shed 2 bases and J 4 bases; nucleotides not matched to a gene: 9.

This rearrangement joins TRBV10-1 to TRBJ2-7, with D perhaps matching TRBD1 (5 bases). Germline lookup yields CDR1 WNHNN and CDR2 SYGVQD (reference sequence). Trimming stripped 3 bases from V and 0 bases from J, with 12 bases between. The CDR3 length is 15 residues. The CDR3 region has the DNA TGCGCCAGCAGTGACACAGGAGTCAGCTCCTACGAGCAGTACTTC. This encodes CASSDTGVSSYEQYF.

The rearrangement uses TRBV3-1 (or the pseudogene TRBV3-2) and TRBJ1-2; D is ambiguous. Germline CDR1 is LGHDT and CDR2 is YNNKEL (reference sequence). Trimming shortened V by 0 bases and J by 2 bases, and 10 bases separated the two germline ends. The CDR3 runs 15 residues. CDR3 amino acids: CASSQEARSNYGYTF. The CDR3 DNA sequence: TGTGCCAGCAGCCAAGAGGCTCGGAGCAACTATGGCTACACCTTC.

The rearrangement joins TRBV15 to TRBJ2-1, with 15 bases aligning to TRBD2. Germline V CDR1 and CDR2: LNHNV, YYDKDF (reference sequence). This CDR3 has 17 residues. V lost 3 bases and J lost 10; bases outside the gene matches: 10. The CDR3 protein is CATSSLRTSGRVGEQFF. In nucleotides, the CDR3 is TGTGCCACCAGCAGTTTGAGGACTAGCGGGAGGGTAGGAGAGCAGTTCTTC. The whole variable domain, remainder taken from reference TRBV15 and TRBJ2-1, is DAMVIQNPRYQVTQFGKPVTLSCSQTLNHNVMYWYQQKSSQAPKLLFHYYDKDFNNEADTPDNFQSRRPNTSFCFLDIRSPGLGDTAMYLCATSSLRTSGRVGEQFFGPGTRLTVL.

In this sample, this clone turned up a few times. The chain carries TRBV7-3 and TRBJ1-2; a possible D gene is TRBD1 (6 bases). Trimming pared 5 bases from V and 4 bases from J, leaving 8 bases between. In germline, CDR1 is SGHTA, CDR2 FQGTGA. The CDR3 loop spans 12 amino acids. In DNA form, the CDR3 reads TGTGCCAGCAGCGGACAGATCTATGGCTACACCTTC. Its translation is CASSGQIYGYTF.

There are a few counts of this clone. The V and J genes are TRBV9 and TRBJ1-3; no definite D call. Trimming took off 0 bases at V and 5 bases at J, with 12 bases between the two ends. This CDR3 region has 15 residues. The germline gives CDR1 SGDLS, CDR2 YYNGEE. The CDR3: CASSVATVSRNTIYF. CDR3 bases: TGTGCCAGCAGCGTAGCTACAGTGTCCAGAAACACCATATATTTT. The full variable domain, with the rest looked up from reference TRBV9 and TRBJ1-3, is DSGVTQTPKHLITATGQRVTLRCSPRSGDLSVYWYQQSLDQGLQFLIQYYNGEERAKGNILERFSAQQFPDLHSELNLSSLELGDSALYFCASSVATVSRNTIYFGEGSWLTVV.

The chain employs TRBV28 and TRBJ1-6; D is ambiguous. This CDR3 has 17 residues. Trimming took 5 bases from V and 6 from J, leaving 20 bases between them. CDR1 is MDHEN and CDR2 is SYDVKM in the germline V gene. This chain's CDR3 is CASSLPLLAVLNSPLHF. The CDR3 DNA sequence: TGTGCCAGCAGTCTCCCCCTCTTGGCGGTTCTTAATTCACCCCTCCACTTT.

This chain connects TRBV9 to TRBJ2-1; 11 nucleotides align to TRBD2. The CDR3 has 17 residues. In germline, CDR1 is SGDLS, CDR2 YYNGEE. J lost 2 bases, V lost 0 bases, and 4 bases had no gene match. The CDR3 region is CASSVAGTSGAYNEQFF. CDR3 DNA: TGTGCCAGCAGCGTAGCGGGGACTAGCGGAGCCTACAATGAGCAGTTCTTC.

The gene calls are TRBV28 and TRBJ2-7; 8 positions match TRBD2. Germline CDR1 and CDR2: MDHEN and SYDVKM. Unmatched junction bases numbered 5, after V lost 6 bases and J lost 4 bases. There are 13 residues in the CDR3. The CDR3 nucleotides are TGTGCCAGCAGAATTAGCGGGGCTTACGAGCAGTACTTC. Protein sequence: CASRISGAYEQYF.

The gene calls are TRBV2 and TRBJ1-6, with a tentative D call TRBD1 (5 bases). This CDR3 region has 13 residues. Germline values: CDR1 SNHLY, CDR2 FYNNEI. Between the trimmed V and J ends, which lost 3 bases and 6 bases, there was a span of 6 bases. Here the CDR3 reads CASSDDSNSPLHF. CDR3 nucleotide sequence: TGTGCCAGCAGTGACGACAGTAATTCACCCCTCCACTTT. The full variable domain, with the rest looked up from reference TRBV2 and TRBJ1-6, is EPEVTQTPSHQVTQMGQEVILRCVPISNHLYFYWYRQILGQKVEFLVSFYNNEISEKSEIFDDQFSVERPDGSNFTLKIRSTKLEDSAMYFCASSDDSNSPLHFGNGTRLTVT.